This T cell receptor (beta chain) is drawn from a study of T-cell memory formation after mild COVID-19 (dated by TCRdb to 2020 to 2022). General notes on the study: Most TCR sequence clusters were specific to one of the two donors. In a couple of donors, T-cell clones that expanded and contracted after mild COVID-19 were tracked by sequencing TCRalpha and TCRbeta repertoires over time. Two young, previously healthy adult volunteers made up the cohort, one male and one female. The paper's findings and limits, for the study overall: Some responding clones were found in pre-infection memory, which suggests that pre-existing cross-reactive memory T cells took part in the SARS-CoV-2 response. Clones contracting from day 15 to 85 had balanced CD4/CD8 phenotypes, while a second wave expanding from day 15 to 37 was biased towards CD4+. Whether the second-wave clones peaking on day 37 were SARS-CoV-2 specific was not confirmed. Only a couple of mild cases were covered in the study, and larger cohorts including severe cases with pre-infection samples were considered necessary. Contracting CD4+ clones turned up mainly in the CM and EM memory subsets, whereas EMRA was where CD8+ clones were enriched.

Sequencing was carried out with an Illumina NovaSeq 6000. TCRalpha and TCRbeta cDNA libraries were constructed by 5'RACE with constant-segment primers, with sample barcodes and unique molecular identifiers being introduced. RNA was extracted from every sample with Trizol reagent. Library amplification was performed in two PCR steps, and a second sample barcode and Illumina TruSeq adapters were introduced in the second step. Libraries were sequenced on an Illumina NovaSeq with 2 x 150 bp paired-end reads. In the paper's pipeline: The reads were demultiplexed and collapsed into UMI-guided consensus sequences using migec v1.2.7. With mixcr v2.1.11, UMI consensuses were aligned to TRA and TRB V and J templates and assembled into clonotypes. Expanded or contracted clonotypes were those called significant by both edgeR and NoisET, with noise models trained on biological replicates. For edgeR calls, a false discovery rate-adjusted p below 0.01 and a log2 fold-change threshold of 1 were applied. As an exploratory analysis of dynamics, PCA with hierarchical clustering was applied to max-normalized trajectories of the 1000 most abundant clonotypes. The CD4 or CD8 phenotype of responding clones was assigned using the separately sequenced CD4+ and CD8+ repertoires. The public reads were reprocessed in TCRdb via fastp at Q25 and MiXCR, keeping in-frame beta chains. Identical CDR3 proteins give one entry, which carries the most common genes and DNA. Clone size and V and J calls follow TCRdb, not the original study. For this sample the table gives hundreds of thousands of distinct CDR3 sequences, of which about a fifth were detected only once. About 8.2% of the sample is taken by the ten largest.

Reading the germline V gene gives CDR1 MNHEY and CDR2 SVGAGI. A distance of 21 bases separates the germline ends of V and J, which lose 6 bases and 7 bases respectively. The CDR3 numbers 15 residues from cysteine through phenylalanine. Only the CDR3 DNA is retained, 45 bases long and in frame from the first base. A few counts support this clonotype. What antigen it recognizes has not been identified. No quality values exist for individual bases; no much larger clone is one base distant. Ficoll-Paque density gradient centrifugation was used to isolate PBMCs. This clonotype was obtained from an adult woman who had mild COVID-19 (a few samples of this study predate the infection). The sample titles of this study are shuffled in the database, so cell type and time point are left out; the donor was told from shared clones. This receptor chain uses TRBV6-5 and TRBJ2-5; the D gene is perhaps TRBD1, on 6 matching bases. The sample comprised PBMCs or a T cell subset sorted from them (not recorded which). The CDR3 sequence is CASSSGSTGSGTQYF. The sequenced DNA: TGTGCCAGCAGCTCTGGGTCGACAGGATCAGGGACCCAGTACTTC.